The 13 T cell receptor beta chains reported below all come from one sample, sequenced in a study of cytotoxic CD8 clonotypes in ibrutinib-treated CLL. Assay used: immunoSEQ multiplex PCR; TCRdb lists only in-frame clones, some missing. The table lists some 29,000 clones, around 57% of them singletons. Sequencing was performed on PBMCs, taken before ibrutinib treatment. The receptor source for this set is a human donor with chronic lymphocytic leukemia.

CDR3 nucleotides: TGTGCCAGCAGCCAAGATATCAGCGCGTTCTCCTACGAGCAGTACTTC. Protein product: CASSQDISAFSYEQYF. The chain links TRBV14 to TRBJ2-7; D ambiguous. Germline CDR1 and CDR2: SGHDN and FVKESK. Between the trimmed V and J ends, which lost 0 bases and 0 bases, there was a span of 12 bases. This CDR3 contains 16 residues.

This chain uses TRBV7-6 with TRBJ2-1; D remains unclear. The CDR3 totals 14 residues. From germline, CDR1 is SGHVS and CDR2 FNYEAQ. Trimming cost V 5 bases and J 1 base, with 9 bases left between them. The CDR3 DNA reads TGTGCCAGCAGCCTCCATGGGTCCTACAATGAGCAGTTCTTC. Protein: CASSLHGSYNEQFF.

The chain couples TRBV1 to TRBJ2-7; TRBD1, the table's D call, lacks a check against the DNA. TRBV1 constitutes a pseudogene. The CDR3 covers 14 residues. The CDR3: CTSSQKTGPYEQYF. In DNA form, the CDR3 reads TGCACCAGCAGCCAAAAGACAGGGCCCTACGAGCAGTACTTC.

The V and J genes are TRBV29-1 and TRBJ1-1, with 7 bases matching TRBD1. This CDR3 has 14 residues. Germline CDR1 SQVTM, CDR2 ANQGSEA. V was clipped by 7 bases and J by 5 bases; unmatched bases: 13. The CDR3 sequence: CSATTGRDGTEAFF. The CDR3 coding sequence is TGCAGCGCGACGACAGGGCGTGATGGGACTGAAGCTTTCTTT.

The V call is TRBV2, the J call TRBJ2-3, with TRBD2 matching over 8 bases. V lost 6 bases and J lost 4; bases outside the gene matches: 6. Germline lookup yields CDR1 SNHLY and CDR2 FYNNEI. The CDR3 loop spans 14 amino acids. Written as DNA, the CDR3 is TGTGCCAGCAGGCCGGGGGGGGCGGCAGATACGCAGTATTTT. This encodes CASRPGGAADTQYF.

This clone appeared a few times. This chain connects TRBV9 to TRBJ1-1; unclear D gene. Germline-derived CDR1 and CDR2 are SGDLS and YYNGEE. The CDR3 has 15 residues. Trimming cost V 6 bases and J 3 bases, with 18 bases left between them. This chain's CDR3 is CASNLGPSGDTEAFF. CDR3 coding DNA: TGTGCCAGCAACCTTGGACCTTCTGGTGACACTGAAGCTTTCTTT.

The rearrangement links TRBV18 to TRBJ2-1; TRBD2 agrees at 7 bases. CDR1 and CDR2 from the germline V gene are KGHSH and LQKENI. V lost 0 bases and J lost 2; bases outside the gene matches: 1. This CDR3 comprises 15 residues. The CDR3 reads CASSPPGLTYNEQFF. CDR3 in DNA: TGTGCCAGCTCACCACCGGGACTAACCTACAATGAGCAGTTCTTC. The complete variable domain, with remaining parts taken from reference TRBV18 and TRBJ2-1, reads NAGVMQNPRHLVRRRGQEARLRCSPMKGHSHVYWYRQLPEEGLKFMVYLQKENIIDESGMPKERFSAEFPKEGPSILRIQQVVRGDSAAYFCASSPPGLTYNEQFFGPGTRLTVL.

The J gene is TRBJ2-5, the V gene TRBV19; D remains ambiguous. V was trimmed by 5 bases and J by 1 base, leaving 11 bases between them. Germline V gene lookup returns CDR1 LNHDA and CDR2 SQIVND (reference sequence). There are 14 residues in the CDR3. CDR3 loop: CASSSHSLQETQYF. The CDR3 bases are TGTGCCAGTAGTTCCCACAGCCTCCAAGAGACCCAGTACTTC.

CDR3 in DNA: TGTGCCAGCAGCGGACAGGGTGTTGAAAAACTGTTTTTT. Amino acid sequence: CASSGQGVEKLFF. The chain carries TRBV28 and TRBJ1-4; 8 bases line up with TRBD1. Losses at the gene ends were 6 bases for V and 7 bases for J; bases not matched to a gene: 4. The CDR3 loop spans 13 amino acids. Germline V gene data show CDR1 as MDHEN and CDR2 as SYDVKM.

The CDR3 sequence is CASSWGIRGADVQYF. The CDR3 DNA sequence: TGTGCCAGCAGTTGGGGGATTAGGGGCGCTGACGTTCAGTACTTC. The chain combines TRBV6-5 with TRBJ2-4; the D call may be TRBD1 or TRBD2 (5 bases each). The V gene's germline CDR1 is MNHEY and CDR2 SVGAGI. CDR3 length equals 15 residues. Trimming removed 4 bases at V and 11 bases at J, with 21 bases between.

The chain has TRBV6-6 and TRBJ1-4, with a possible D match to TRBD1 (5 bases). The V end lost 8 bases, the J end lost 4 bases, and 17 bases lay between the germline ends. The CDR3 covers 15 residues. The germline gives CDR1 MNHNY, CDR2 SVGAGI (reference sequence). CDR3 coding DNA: TGTGCCAGCTCACTGGACACCGAGATTAATGAAAAACTGTTTTTT. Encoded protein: CASSLDTEINEKLFF.

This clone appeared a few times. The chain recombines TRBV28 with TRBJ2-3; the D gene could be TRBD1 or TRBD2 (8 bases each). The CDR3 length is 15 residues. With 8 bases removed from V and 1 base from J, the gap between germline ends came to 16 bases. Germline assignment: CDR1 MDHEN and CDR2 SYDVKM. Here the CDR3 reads CASGRGGQGTDTQYF. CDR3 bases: TGTGCCAGCGGCCGGGGGGGACAGGGCACAGATACGCAGTATTTT. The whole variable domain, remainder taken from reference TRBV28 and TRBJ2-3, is DVKVTQSSRYLVKRTGEKVFLECVQDMDHENMFWYRQDPGLGLRLIYFSYDVKMKEKGDIPEGYSVSREKKERFSLILESASTNQTSMYLCASGRGGQGTDTQYFGPGTRLTVL.

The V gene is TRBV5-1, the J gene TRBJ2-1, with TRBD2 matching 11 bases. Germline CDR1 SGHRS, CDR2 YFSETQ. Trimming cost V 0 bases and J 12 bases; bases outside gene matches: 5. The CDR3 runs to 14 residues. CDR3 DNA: TGCGCCAGCAGCTTGGTGCAGACTAGCGGGGCGCAGTTCTTC. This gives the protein CASSLVQTSGAQFF.